The 26 T cell receptor beta chains listed next were all sequenced from one sample in a study of breast tumors, draining lymph nodes, adjacent tissues. Via MiXCR, TCRdb re-called the multiplex PCR reads, giving one row per CDR3 protein. The sample comprises over 150,000 distinct CDR3 sequences, roughly 30% of which are singletons, and about 4.5% rests with the top ten. Breast cancer patients provided tissue from their axillary draining lymph nodes. Specimen: axillary lymph node tissue. The source of these receptors is a female donor with breast cancer. Some clones in this sample may be carry-over from other donors' samples.

This clonotype has ten or more counts. The chain joins TRBV7-6 to TRBJ2-2; D is possibly TRBD1 or TRBD2 (5 bases each). The CDR3 has 15 residues. CDR1 is SGHVS and CDR2 is FNYEAQ in the germline V gene. Trimming removed 5 bases at V and 0 bases at J, with 10 bases between. For the CDR3, the DNA is TGTGCCAGCAGCCCGCCGGGACCGAACACCGGGGAGCTGTTTTTT. Its protein is CASSPPGPNTGELFF.

As concerns this clonotype: With a much larger clone just one base away, this may be a read error. The chain employs TRBV6-5 and TRBJ2-2, with 10 bases matching TRBD2. The CDR3 runs to 16 residues. Germline lookup yields CDR1 MNHEY and CDR2 SVGAGI. Trimming at V came to 5 bases and at J to 1 base, leaving 4 bases not matched to a gene. The CDR3 reads CASSLGLAVNTGELFF. CDR3 in DNA: TGTGCCAGCAGTCTCGGACTAGCGGTGAACACCGGGGAGCTGTTTTTT.

Many counts were recorded for this clonotype. The chain carries TRBV5-8 and TRBJ2-7; the D is unclear. The CDR3 has 14 amino acids. V gave up 4 bases and J gave up 0 bases, with 11 bases separating them. CDR1 is SGHTS and CDR2 is YDEGEE in the germline V gene. CDR3 amino acids: CASSTTRNSYEQYF. CDR3 sequence (DNA): TGTGCCAGCAGCACCACACGGAACTCCTACGAGCAGTACTTC.

This clonotype has ten or more counts. V is TRBV4-2 and J is TRBJ2-1; 10 bases match TRBD2. The V and J ends lost 6 bases and 4 bases, in that order; junction bases with no gene match: 12. Germline V gene sequence: CDR1 LGHNA, CDR2 YNFKEQ. The length of the CDR3 is 17 residues. The chain's CDR3 is CASSLSGGPEAYNEQFF. Written as DNA, the CDR3 is TGTGCCAGCAGTCTTAGCGGGGGGCCCGAGGCATACAATGAGCAGTTCTTC.

In its sample, this clonotype was seen a few times. The CDR3 nucleotides are TGTGCCAGCAGGGACAGACTAGCAACCGGGGAGCTGTTTTTT. Residues: CASRDRLATGELFF. The chain employs TRBV6-1 and TRBJ2-2, with a weak D call TRBD2 (7 bases). The V end was cut by 6 bases, the J end by 5 bases, with 13 bases between. This CDR3 has 14 amino acids. Germline CDR1 MNHNS, CDR2 SASEGT.

The chain couples TRBV15 to TRBJ1-6, with D possibly being TRBD1 (6 bases). This CDR3 is built from 15 residues. Per germline, CDR1 LNHNV and CDR2 YYDKDF (reference sequence). V gave up 3 bases and J gave up 6 bases, with 12 bases separating them. CDR3 sequence reads: CATSSLQGSNSPLHF. Here the CDR3 DNA reads TGTGCCACCAGCAGCTTACAGGGAAGTAATTCACCCCTCCACTTT.

On this clonotype itself: A much larger clonotype is one base distant, so this may be a read error. The V call is TRBV5-1, the J call TRBJ2-7; D is ambiguous. CDR1 is SGHRS and CDR2 is YFSETQ in the germline V gene. This CDR3 region has 15 residues. With 0 bases removed from V and 6 bases from J, the gap between germline ends came to 16 bases. The CDR3 DNA sequence: TGCGCCAGCAGCTTGGGATCCAGGTCCCACGGCGAGCAGTACTTC. Translated: CASSLGSRSHGEQYF.

In this sample, this clonotype turned up once. CDR3 residues: CASSGGTANEKLFF. CDR3 coding DNA: TGCGCCAGCAGCGGGGGGACAGCTAATGAAAAACTGTTTTTT. The chain recombines TRBV5-1 with TRBJ1-4; 7 nucleotides align to TRBD1. Germline CDR1 is SGHRS and CDR2 is YFSETQ. The J segment lost 3 bases and the V segment lost 4 bases, leaving 3 bases of the junction unmatched. This CDR3 region has 14 residues.

This clonotype was detected a few times. The J gene is TRBJ2-2, the V gene TRBV18, with no clear D. CDR3 length: 18 amino acids. The V and J ends lost 3 bases and 1 base respectively, with 18 bases between them. Germline V gives CDR1 KGHSH, CDR2 LQKENI. The CDR3 nucleotides read TGTGCCAGCTCACCCTTTTCGGCCAGGACCATGAACACCGGGGAGCTGTTTTTT. Amino acid sequence: CASSPFSARTMNTGELFF.

The table lists this clonotype with a few counts. A junction boundary mismatches the germline segment, possibly from a read error. CDR3 nucleotides: TGTGCCAGTAGGCTGATCTCGGGACAGGGTATGGCTAACTATGGCTCCACCTTC. This translates into CASRLISGQGMANYGSTF. The J gene is TRBJ1-2, the V gene TRBV19, with TRBD1 matching over 9 bases. The V gene's germline CDR1 is LNHDA and CDR2 SQIVND (reference sequence). The CDR3 has 18 residues.

This clonotype was seen ten or more times. The chain couples TRBV3-1 to TRBJ1-2; 9 nucleotides match TRBD1. Germline CDR1 reads LGHDT; CDR2 reads YNNKEL (reference sequence). The length of the CDR3 is 14 residues. The J segment lost 7 bases and the V segment lost 1 base, leaving 4 bases of the junction unmatched. For the CDR3, the DNA is TGTGCCAGCAGCCAAGGGACAGGGGAAAGTGGCTACACCTTC. This codes for CASSQGTGESGYTF.

The table lists this clonotype with many counts. V is TRBV7-9 and J is TRBJ2-5; TRBD2 matches 7 bases. Germline V gene data show CDR1 as SEHNR and CDR2 as FQNEAQ (reference sequence). The CDR3 sequence is 16 residues long. V gave up 0 bases and J gave up 3 bases; unmatched junction bases: 7. CDR3 DNA sequence: TGTGCCAGCAGCTTAGCTGTTGGGGGGGGAGAAGAGACCCAGTACTTC. Translating it yields CASSLAVGGGEETQYF.

This clonotype was detected a few times. One junction end does not reproduce the germline sequence, and a read error may be involved. The V call is TRBV19, the J call TRBJ1-2, with a weak D call TRBD1 (5 bases). From germline, CDR1 is LNHDA and CDR2 SQIVND (reference sequence). CDR3 length: 18 amino acids. This CDR3 is CASTTITRGTGESYGSTF. The CDR3 DNA reads TGTGCCAGTACTACCATCACTCGGGGGACGGGCGAATCCTATGGCTCCACCTTC.

V gene TRBV25-1 combines with J gene TRBJ2-5, with a weak D call TRBD2 (5 bases). The CDR3 covers 15 residues. CDR1 is MGHDK, CDR2 SYGVNS, per germline. V was cut by 1 base and J by 13 bases, with 22 bases left in between. The CDR3 DNA sequence: TGTGCCAGCAGTGAATGGGGAGCCTCACCTAGACCTCGGTACTTC. Its translation: CASSEWGASPRPRYF.

This clonotype was detected a few times. Mismatch with germline at one junction end may stem from a read error. In nucleotides, the CDR3 is TGTGCCAGCAGCTTAGGGACTAGCGGGACTAGCACAGATGCGCAGTATTTT. This translates into CASSLGTSGTSTDAQYF. The genes are TRBV7-9 and TRBJ2-3; TRBD2 aligns across 12 bases. The CDR3 covers 17 residues. Germline CDR1 SEHNR, CDR2 FQNEAQ (reference sequence).

V is TRBV19 and J is TRBJ2-1, with 11 bases matching TRBD2. V was pared by 3 bases and J by 7 bases, with 11 bases of the junction left unmatched. This CDR3 region has 17 residues. Germline CDR1 LNHDA, CDR2 SQIVND (reference sequence). This CDR3 reads CASSMELAGDMRNEQFF. CDR3 DNA sequence: TGTGCCAGTAGTATGGAACTAGCGGGAGACATGAGGAATGAGCAGTTCTTC.

The chain joins TRBV19 to TRBJ1-2, with a weak D call TRBD1 (6 bases). Trimming removed 5 bases at V and 6 bases at J, with 13 bases between. CDR1 is LNHDA and CDR2 is SQIVND in the germline V gene (reference sequence). The CDR3 consists of 13 residues. As DNA, the CDR3 is TGTGCCAGTAGTTGGAGGGGGGCGGATGGCTACACCTTC. Encoded protein: CASSWRGADGYTF. The full variable domain, in which reference TRBV19 and TRBJ1-2 provide the parts outside the CDR3, is DGGITQSPKYLFRKEGQNVTLSCEQNLNHDAMYWYRQDPGQGLRLIYYSQIVNDFQKGDIAEGYSVSREKKESFPLTVTSAQKNPTAFYLCASSWRGADGYTFGSGTRLTVV.

This clonotype occurred many times. The gene calls are TRBV19 and TRBJ1-3, with 9 bases matching TRBD1. The CDR3 is 15 residues long. Germline V gene sequence: CDR1 LNHDA, CDR2 SQIVND (reference sequence). The ends lost 10 bases at V and 1 base at J; junction bases unmatched: 8. This CDR3 reads CATSGQGVSGNTIYF. CDR3 nucleotide sequence: TGTGCCACCTCGGGACAGGGCGTATCTGGAAACACCATATATTTT.

With respect to this clonotype: A much bigger clone sits one base away, suggesting this may be a read error. V is TRBV29-1 and J is TRBJ2-1; either TRBD1 or TRBD2 may fit D (5 bases each). This CDR3 spans 11 amino acids. The germline V and J ends were trimmed by 4 bases and 4 bases, with 5 bases remaining between them. Germline CDR1 is SQVTM and CDR2 is ANQGSEA. In DNA form, the CDR3 reads TGCAGCGTTGGGGGGTACAATGAGCAGTTCTTC. It translates to CSVGGYNEQFF.

This clonotype has a count of ten or more. This rearrangement joins TRBV7-9 to TRBJ2-1; 8 bases match TRBD2. V lost 2 bases to trimming and J lost 3 bases; unmatched junction nucleotides: 3. Germline V CDR1 and CDR2: SEHNR, FQNEAQ (reference sequence). The CDR3 has 15 residues. The CDR3 coding sequence is TGTGCCAGCAGCTTACCTACTAGCGGCTACAATGAGCAGTTCTTC. Translation: CASSLPTSGYNEQFF.

This clonotype was recorded a few times. The chain uses TRBV6-5 and TRBJ2-2; TRBD1 might be the D (7 bases). CDR1 and CDR2 from the germline V gene are MNHEY and SVGAGI. The germline V and J ends were trimmed by 4 bases and 0 bases, with 30 bases remaining between them. CDR3 length equals 22 residues. The DNA of the CDR3 is TGTGCCAGCAGTTTGGAGGGGGCCTCCTCCTCTTCCCTTCATCCGAACACCGGGGAGCTGTTTTTT. Translating it yields CASSLEGASSSSLHPNTGELFF.

This clonotype was observed a few times. V is TRBV3-1 and J is TRBJ2-4; possible D gene TRBD2, 6 bases. The CDR3 is 14 amino acids. Germline V lookup: CDR1 LGHDT, CDR2 YNNKEL (reference sequence). Trimming removed 3 bases from V and 2 bases from J, with 8 bases in between. Here the CDR3 reads CASSHGGTKNIQYF. CDR3 in DNA: TGTGCCAGCAGCCATGGCGGGACCAAAAACATTCAGTACTTC. Full variable domain (outside the CDR3, taken from reference TRBV3-1 and TRBJ2-4): DTAVSQTPKYLVTQMGNDKSIKCEQNLGHDTMYWYKQDSKKFLKIMFSYNNKELIINETVPNRFSPKSPDKAHLNLHINSLELGDSAVYFCASSHGGTKNIQYFGAGTRLSVL.

The CDR3 loop is CATQRQKNTEAFF. DNA for the CDR3: TGTGCCACTCAGCGGCAGAAAAACACTGAAGCTTTCTTT. The rearrangement joins TRBV24-1 to TRBJ1-1; D remains unclear. Deletions cut 10 bases from V and 2 bases from J, with 13 bases between. The CDR3 runs to 13 residues. CDR1 is KGHDR, CDR2 SFDVKD, per germline.

Many counts were recorded for this clonotype. The rearrangement uses TRBV30 and TRBJ2-7; 10 positions agree with TRBD2. The CDR3 extends over 14 amino acids. The germline gives CDR1 GTSNPN, CDR2 SVGIG (reference sequence). After removal of 4 bases from V and 3 bases from J, the junction contained 6 bases not matched to a gene. CDR3: CAWTGGLADYEQYF. In DNA form, the CDR3 reads TGTGCCTGGACCGGAGGACTAGCGGACTACGAGCAGTACTTC.

This clonotype was picked up many times. The chain couples TRBV3-1 to TRBJ1-2, with D possibly TRBD1 on 5 matching bases. Germline CDR1 reads LGHDT; CDR2 reads YNNKEL (reference sequence). The CDR3 sequence is 15 residues long. Trimming stripped 1 base from V and 6 bases from J, with 15 bases between. CDR3 nucleotide sequence: TGTGCCAGCAGCCAAGGAAATCCCAGGGTCGATGGCTACACCTTC. This translates into CASSQGNPRVDGYTF.

This clonotype showed up many times. V gene TRBV7-9 combines with J gene TRBJ2-1; 13 nucleotides agree with TRBD2. In germline, CDR1 is SEHNR, CDR2 FQNEAQ (reference sequence). This CDR3 is built from 19 residues. The junction had 17 bases not matched to a gene; V was cut back by 5 bases and J by 7 bases. The CDR3 bases are TGTGCCAGCAGCCCAACGGGACTAGCGGGGCTAAAATATGGGAATGAGCAGTTCTTC. Translation gives CASSPTGLAGLKYGNEQFF.